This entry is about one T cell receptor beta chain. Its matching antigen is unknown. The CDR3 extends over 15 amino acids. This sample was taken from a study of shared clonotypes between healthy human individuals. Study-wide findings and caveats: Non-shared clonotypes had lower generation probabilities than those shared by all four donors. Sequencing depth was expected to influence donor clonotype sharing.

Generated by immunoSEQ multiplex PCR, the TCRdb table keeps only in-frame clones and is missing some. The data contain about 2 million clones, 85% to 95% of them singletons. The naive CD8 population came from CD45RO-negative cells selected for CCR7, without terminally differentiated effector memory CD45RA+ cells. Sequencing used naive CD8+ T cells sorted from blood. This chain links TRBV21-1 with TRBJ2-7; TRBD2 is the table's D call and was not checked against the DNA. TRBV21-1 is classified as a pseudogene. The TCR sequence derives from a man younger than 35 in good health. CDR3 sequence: CASSNPSRRAYEQYF. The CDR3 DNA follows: TGTGCCAGCAGCAACCCTTCGCGACGGGCCTACGAGCAGTACTTC.